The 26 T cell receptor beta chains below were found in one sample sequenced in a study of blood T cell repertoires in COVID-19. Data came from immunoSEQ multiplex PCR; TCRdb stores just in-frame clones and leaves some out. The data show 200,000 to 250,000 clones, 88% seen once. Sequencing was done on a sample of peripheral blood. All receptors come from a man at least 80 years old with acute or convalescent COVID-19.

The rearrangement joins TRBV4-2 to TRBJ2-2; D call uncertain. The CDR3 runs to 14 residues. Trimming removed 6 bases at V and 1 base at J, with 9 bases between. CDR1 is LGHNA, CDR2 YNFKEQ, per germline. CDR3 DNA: TGTGCCAGCAGGTCCCAGGAGAACACCGGGGAGCTGTTTTTT. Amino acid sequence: CASRSQENTGELFF.

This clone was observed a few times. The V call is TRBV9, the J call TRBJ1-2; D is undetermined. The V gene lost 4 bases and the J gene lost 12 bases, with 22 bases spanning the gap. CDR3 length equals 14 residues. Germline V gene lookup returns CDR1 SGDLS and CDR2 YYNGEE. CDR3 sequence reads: CASSPHAGGYADTF. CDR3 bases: TGTGCCAGCAGCCCCCACGCGGGAGGTTATGCTGACACCTTC.

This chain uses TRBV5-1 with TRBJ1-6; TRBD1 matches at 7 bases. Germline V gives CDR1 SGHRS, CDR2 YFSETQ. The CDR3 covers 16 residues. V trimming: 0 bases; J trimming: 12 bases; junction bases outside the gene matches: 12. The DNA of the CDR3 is TGCGCCAGCAGCTTGGCCGGGACGGACAGGTTCGGACCCCTCCACTTT. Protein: CASSLAGTDRFGPLHF.

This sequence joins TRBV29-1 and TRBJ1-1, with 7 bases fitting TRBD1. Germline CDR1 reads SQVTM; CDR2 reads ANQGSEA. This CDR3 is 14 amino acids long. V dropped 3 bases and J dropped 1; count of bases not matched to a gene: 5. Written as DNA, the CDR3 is TGCAGCGTTGATGAAGGGGGCACGAACACTGAAGCTTTCTTT. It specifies CSVDEGGTNTEAFF.

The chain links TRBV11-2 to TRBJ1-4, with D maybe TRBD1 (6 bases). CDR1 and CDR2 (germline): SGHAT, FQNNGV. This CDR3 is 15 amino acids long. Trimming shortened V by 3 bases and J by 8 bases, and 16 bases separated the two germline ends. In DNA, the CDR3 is TGTGCCAGCAGCTTTTCAGGGGTTCAAGGGGAAAAACTGTTTTTT. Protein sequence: CASSFSGVQGEKLFF. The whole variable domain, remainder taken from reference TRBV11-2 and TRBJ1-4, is EAGVAQSPRYKIIEKRQSVAFWCNPISGHATLYWYQQILGQGPKLLIQFQNNGVVDDSQLPKDRFSAERLKGVDSTLKIQPAKLEDSAVYLCASSFSGVQGEKLFFGSGTQLSVL.

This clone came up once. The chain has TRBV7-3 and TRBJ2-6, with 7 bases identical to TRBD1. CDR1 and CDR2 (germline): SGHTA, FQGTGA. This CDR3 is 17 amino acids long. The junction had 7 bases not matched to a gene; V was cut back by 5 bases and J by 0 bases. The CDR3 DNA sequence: TGTGCCAGCAGCCGGGACAGTCAAATCTCTGGGGCCAACGTCCTGACTTTC. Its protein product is CASSRDSQISGANVLTF.

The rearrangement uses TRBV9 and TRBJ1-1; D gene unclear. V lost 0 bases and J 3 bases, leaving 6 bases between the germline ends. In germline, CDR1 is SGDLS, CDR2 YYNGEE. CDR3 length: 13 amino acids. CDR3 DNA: TGTGCCAGCAGCGTAGGTTCGGACACTGAAGCTTTCTTT. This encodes CASSVGSDTEAFF.

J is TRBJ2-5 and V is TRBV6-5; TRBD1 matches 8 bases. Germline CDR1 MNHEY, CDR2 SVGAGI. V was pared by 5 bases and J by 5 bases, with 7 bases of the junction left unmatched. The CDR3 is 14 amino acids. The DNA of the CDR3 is TGTGCCAGCAGTACCCGCAGGGGGCGGGAGACCCAGTACTTC. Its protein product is CASSTRRGRETQYF.

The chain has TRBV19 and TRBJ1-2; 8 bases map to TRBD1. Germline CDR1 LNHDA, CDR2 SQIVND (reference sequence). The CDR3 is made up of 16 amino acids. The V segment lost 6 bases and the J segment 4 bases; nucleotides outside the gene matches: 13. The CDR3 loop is CASSIGQGVPTYGYTF. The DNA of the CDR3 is TGTGCCAGTAGCATCGGACAGGGCGTACCTACCTATGGCTACACCTTC.

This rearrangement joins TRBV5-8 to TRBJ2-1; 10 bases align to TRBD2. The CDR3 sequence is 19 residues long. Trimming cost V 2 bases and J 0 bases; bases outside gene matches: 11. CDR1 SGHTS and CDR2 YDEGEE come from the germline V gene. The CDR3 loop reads CASSFFRTSGFSSYNEQFF. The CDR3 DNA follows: TGTGCCAGCAGCTTTTTTCGGACTAGCGGATTTAGCTCCTACAATGAGCAGTTCTTC.

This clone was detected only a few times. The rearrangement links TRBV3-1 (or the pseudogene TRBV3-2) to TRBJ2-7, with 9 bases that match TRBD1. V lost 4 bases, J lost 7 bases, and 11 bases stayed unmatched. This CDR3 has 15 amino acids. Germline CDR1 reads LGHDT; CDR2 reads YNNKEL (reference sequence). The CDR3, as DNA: TGTGCCAGCAGCCCTGGGACAGGGAAGGCGGGGGAGCAGTACTTC. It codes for CASSPGTGKAGEQYF.

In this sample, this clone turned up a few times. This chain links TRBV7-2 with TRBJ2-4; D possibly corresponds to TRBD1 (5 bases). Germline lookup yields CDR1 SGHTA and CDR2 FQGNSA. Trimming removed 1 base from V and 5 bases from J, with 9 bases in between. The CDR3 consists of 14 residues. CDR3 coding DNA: TGTGCCAGCAGCTTAGGGGGCCGAGAAAACATTCAGTACTTC. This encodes CASSLGGRENIQYF.

The CDR3 sequence is CASSISDGSQHF. The DNA for the CDR3 is TGTGCCAGTAGTATCAGCGACGGATCCCAGCATTTT. The V and J genes are TRBV19 and TRBJ1-5; D is uncertain. CDR1 and CDR2 from the germline V gene are LNHDA and SQIVND (reference sequence). The CDR3 runs 12 residues. Trimming stripped 3 bases from V and 11 bases from J, with 11 bases between. The full variable domain, rest sourced from reference TRBV19 and TRBJ1-5, is DGGITQSPKYLFRKEGQNVTLSCEQNLNHDAMYWYRQDPGQGLRLIYYSQIVNDFQKGDIAEGYSVSREKKESFPLTVTSAQKNPTAFYLCASSISDGSQHFGDGTRLSIL.

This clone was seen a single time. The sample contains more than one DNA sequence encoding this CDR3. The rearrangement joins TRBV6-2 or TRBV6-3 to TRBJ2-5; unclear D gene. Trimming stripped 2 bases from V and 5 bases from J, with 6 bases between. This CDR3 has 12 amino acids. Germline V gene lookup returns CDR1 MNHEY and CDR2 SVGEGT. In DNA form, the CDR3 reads TGTGCCAGCAGTTACGGGCAGGAGACCCAGTACTTC. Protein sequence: CASSYGQETQYF.

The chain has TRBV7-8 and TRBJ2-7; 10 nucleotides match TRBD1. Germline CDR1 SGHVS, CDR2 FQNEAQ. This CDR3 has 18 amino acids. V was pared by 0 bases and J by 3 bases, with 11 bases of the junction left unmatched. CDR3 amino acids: CASSLANLGQGSFYEQYF. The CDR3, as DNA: TGTGCCAGCAGCTTAGCTAATCTGGGACAGGGGTCGTTCTACGAGCAGTACTTC.

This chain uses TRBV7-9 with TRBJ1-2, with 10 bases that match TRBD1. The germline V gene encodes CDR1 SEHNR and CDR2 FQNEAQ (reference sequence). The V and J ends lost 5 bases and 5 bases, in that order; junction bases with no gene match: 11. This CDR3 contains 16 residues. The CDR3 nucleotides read TGTGCCAGCAGCCACCCCGGGACAGGGGTTGGGTATGGCTACACCTTC. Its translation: CASSHPGTGVGYGYTF. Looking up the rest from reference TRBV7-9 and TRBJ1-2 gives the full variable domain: DTGVSQNPRHKITKRGQNVTFRCDPISEHNRLYWYRQTLGQGPEFLTYFQNEAQLEKSRLLSDRFSAERPKGSFSTLEIQRTEQGDSAMYLCASSHPGTGVGYGYTFGSGTRLTVV.

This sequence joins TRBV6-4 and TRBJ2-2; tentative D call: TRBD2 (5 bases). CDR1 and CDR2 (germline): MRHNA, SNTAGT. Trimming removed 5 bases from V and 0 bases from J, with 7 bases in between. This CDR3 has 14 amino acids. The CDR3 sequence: CASSRTPNTGELFF. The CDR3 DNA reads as TGTGCCAGCAGTCGGACTCCGAACACCGGGGAGCTGTTTTTT.

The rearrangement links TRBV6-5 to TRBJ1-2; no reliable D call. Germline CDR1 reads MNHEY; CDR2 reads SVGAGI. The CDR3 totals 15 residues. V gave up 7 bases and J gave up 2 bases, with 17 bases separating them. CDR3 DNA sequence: TGTGCCAGCACTTCGAGTTATCTGGTAAACTATGGCTACACCTTC. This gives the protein CASTSSYLVNYGYTF.

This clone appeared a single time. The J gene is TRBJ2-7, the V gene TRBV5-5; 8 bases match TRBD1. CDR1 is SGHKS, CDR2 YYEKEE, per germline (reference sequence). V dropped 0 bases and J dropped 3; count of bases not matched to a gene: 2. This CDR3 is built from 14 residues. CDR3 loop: CASSLATGGYEQYF. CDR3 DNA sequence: TGTGCCAGCAGCTTGGCCACAGGGGGCTACGAGCAGTACTTC.

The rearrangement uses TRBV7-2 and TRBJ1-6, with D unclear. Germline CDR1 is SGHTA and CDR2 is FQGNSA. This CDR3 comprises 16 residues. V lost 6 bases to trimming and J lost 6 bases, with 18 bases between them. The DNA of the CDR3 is TGTGCCAGCAGTTCCGAATCGACATTATTTAATTCACCCCTCCACTTT. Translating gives CASSSESTLFNSPLHF.

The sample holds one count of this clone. The CDR3 loop is CASSLSPTAGATDTQYF. For the CDR3, the DNA is TGTGCCAGCAGTTTATCACCCACCGCAGGGGCCACAGATACGCAGTATTTT. The genes are TRBV27 and TRBJ2-3, with TRBD1 as a possible D gene (6 bases). Trimming removed 0 bases at V and 2 bases at J, with 15 bases between. Germline V gives CDR1 MNHEY, CDR2 SMNVEV (reference sequence). CDR3 size: 17 residues.

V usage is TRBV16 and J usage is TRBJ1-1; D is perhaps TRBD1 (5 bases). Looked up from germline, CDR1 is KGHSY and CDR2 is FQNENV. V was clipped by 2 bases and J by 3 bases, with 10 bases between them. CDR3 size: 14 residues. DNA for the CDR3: TGTGCCAGCAGCCAAGGGCAGGGCTACACTGAAGCTTTCTTT. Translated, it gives CASSQGQGYTEAFF.

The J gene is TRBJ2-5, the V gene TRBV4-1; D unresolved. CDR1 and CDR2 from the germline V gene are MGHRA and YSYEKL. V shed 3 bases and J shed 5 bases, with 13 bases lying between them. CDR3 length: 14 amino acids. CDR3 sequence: CASSHREALETQYF. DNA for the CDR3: TGCGCCAGCAGCCATCGTGAGGCGTTGGAGACCCAGTACTTC.

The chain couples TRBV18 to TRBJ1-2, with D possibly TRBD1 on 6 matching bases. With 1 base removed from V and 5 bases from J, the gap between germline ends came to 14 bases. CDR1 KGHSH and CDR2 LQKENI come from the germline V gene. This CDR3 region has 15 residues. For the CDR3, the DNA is TGTGCCAGCTCACCACAATACAGGGCAACTTATGGCTACACCTTC. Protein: CASSPQYRATYGYTF.

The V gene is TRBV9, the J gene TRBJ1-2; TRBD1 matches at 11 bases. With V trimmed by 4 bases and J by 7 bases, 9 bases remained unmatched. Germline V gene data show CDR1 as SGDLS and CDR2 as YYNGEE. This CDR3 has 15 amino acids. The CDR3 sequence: CASSPYPDRGLGYTF. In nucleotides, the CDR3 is TGTGCCAGCAGCCCCTATCCGGACAGGGGGCTTGGCTACACCTTC.

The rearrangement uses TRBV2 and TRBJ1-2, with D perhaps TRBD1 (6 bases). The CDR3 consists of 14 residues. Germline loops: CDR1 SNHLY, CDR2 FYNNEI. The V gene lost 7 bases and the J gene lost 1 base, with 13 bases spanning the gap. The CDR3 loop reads CASTGQGGNYGYTF. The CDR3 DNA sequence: TGTGCCAGCACTGGGCAAGGGGGTAACTATGGCTACACCTTC.